Sequencing of this T cell receptor beta chain was carried out in a study of OX40 agonist ivuxolimab in advanced cancers. The CDR3 is 14 amino acids. The J segment lost 6 bases and the V segment lost 5 bases, leaving 10 bases of the junction unmatched. Germline assignment: CDR1 ENHRY and CDR2 SYGVKD. Repertoires were generated with immunoSEQ multiplex PCR, while TCRdb's copy carries only in-frame clones and drops some. Among around 70,000 clones listed, approximately 89% were seen once. Here the sequenced sample was CD4+ or CD8+ T cells sorted from blood, taken in a trial of the OX40 agonist ivuxolimab. The chain links TRBV10-3 to TRBJ2-7, with TRBD2 matching 7 bases. This clonotype was sampled from an adult with an advanced solid tumor such as melanoma, head and neck, liver or kidney cancer. CDR3 bases: TGTGCCATCAGTTTCTCGCCCACGGGAGGCGAGCAGTACTTC. Its protein product is CAISFSPTGGEQYF.